This is a list of T cell receptor beta chains from one sample in a study of blood T cell repertoires in COVID-19. Sequencing was performed with immunoSEQ multiplex PCR; in TCRdb, only in-frame clones are kept and a portion is missing. The sample includes 130,000 or so clones, around 84% seen only once; the top ten take about 2.4%. Sequences were obtained from PBMCs or T cells enriched from blood (not recorded which). The receptors here all came from a man in his forties with acute COVID-19. Each CDR3 is given without its conserved first and last residue. D genes are given only for firm matches. A clone size is listed for some rows: how often the clone was seen (once, few, many), or a class if it is expanded.

D: NA
V: TRBV5-1
size: NA
J: TRBJ2-1
CDR3: ASSLSGDSYNEQF

D: NA
V: TRBV6-5
size: NA
J: TRBJ1-4
CDR3: ASSYSWVRGGEKLF

D: NA
V: TRBV25-1
size: NA
J: TRBJ1-2
CDR3: ASSDIGGGGYT

D: TRBD2
V: TRBV14
size: NA
J: TRBJ2-1
CDR3: ASSQGGSSRSVGNEQF

D: TRBD2
V: TRBV11-2
size: few
J: TRBJ2-1
CDR3: ASSGGQRGPYNEQF

D: TRBD1
V: TRBV7-9
size: NA
J: TRBJ1-1
CDR3: ASSLGQGADTEAF

D: NA
V: TRBV18
size: once
J: TRBJ1-1
CDR3: ASSPSVLEGGTEAF

D: NA
V: TRBV7-9
size: NA
J: TRBJ1-1
CDR3: ASSFDSQNTEAF

D: TRBD2
V: TRBV5-6
size: NA
J: TRBJ2-5
CDR3: ASSLELAGAETQY

D: NA
V: TRBV18
size: NA
J: TRBJ1-3
CDR3: ASSPIPGSTGNTIY

D: NA
V: TRBV18
size: NA
J: TRBJ1-5
CDR3: ASSSQGGYNQPQH

D: TRBD1
V: TRBV29-1
size: few
J: TRBJ2-1
CDR3: SVDRGRSTNEQF

D: NA
V: TRBV20-1
size: NA
J: TRBJ1-1
CDR3: SASGGRVGEAF

D: NA
V: TRBV28
size: NA
J: TRBJ1-2
CDR3: ASSLGQNYGYT

D: TRBD2
V: TRBV5-1
size: NA
J: TRBJ2-3
CDR3: ASSLAAGGPPDTQY

D: TRBD2
V: TRBV9
size: NA
J: TRBJ2-1
CDR3: ASSVSSGGNEQF

D: TRBD1
V: TRBV11-2
size: NA
J: TRBJ2-2
CDR3: ASSLEQGHHTGELF

D: TRBD2
V: TRBV5-1
size: NA
J: TRBJ2-5
CDR3: ASSGGLGPETQY

D: TRBD1
V: TRBV28
size: NA
J: TRBJ2-1
CDR3: ASSYPGTGNRARSYNEQF

D: NA
V: TRBV7-8
size: NA
J: TRBJ2-2
CDR3: ASSPTSWELF

D: TRBD2
V: TRBV5-1
size: NA
J: TRBJ2-1
CDR3: ASSQLAGEVNEQF

D: NA
V: TRBV7-8
size: NA
J: TRBJ1-5
CDR3: ASSLAFRDQPQH

D: TRBD1
V: TRBV30
size: once
J: TRBJ1-4
CDR3: ARDSATNEKLF

D: NA
V: TRBV5-8
size: NA
J: TRBJ1-2
CDR3: ASSTREGTGYGYT

D: NA
V: TRBV29-1
size: NA
J: TRBJ1-4
CDR3: SVGVEYEKLF

D: NA
V: TRBV19
size: NA
J: TRBJ1-5
CDR3: ASSLTASGRGQPQH

D: NA
V: TRBV29-1
size: NA
J: TRBJ1-3
CDR3: SFYSEDAGNTIY

D: TRBD1
V: TRBV19
size: few
J: TRBJ2-7
CDR3: ATGQGFYEQY

D: TRBD1
V: TRBV5-1
size: NA
J: TRBJ2-1
CDR3: ASNRDREDEQF

D: TRBD2
V: TRBV29-1
size: NA
J: TRBJ2-1
CDR3: SVGGGSEYNEQF

D: NA
V: TRBV9
size: NA
J: TRBJ2-2
CDR3: ASSASLGLPGELF

D: NA
V: TRBV11-2
size: NA
J: TRBJ1-3
CDR3: ASSLEARASGNTIY

D: NA
V: TRBV5-1
size: NA
J: TRBJ2-7
CDR3: ASTGASYEQY

D: TRBD2
V: TRBV5-1
size: NA
J: TRBJ2-1
CDR3: ASSLGPGLDNEQF

D: TRBD2
V: TRBV10-1
size: NA
J: TRBJ2-3
CDR3: ASSESETSGVDTQY

D: TRBD2
V: TRBV6-4
size: few
J: TRBJ2-3
CDR3: ASSDGAGGRGTDTQY

D: NA
V: TRBV3-1/TRBV3-2
size: NA
J: TRBJ2-1
CDR3: ASSHDIEGQF

D: NA
V: TRBV5-1
size: NA
J: TRBJ1-2
CDR3: ASSLPGYGYT

D: TRBD1
V: TRBV6-5
size: NA
J: TRBJ2-5
CDR3: ASSSPGAGGLKTQY

D: TRBD1
V: TRBV24-1
size: NA
J: TRBJ1-5
CDR3: ATSDSRGQGSNQPQH

D: NA
V: TRBV6-6
size: few
J: TRBJ1-4
CDR3: ASSYMGGNEKLF

D: NA
V: TRBV27
size: few
J: TRBJ1-1
CDR3: ASPPEGMTHNTEAF

D: TRBD2
V: TRBV6-5
size: NA
J: TRBJ2-3
CDR3: ASRSVAGERATQY

D: NA
V: TRBV5-5
size: NA
J: TRBJ2-7
CDR3: ASSPGAGWDEQY

D: NA
V: TRBV5-1
size: NA
J: TRBJ1-4
CDR3: ASSLYQGEKLF

D: TRBD1
V: TRBV10-3
size: NA
J: TRBJ1-1
CDR3: AIRGTGETANTEAF

D: NA
V: TRBV3-1/TRBV3-2
size: NA
J: TRBJ1-1
CDR3: ASSPQGVTEAF

D: NA
V: TRBV5-1
size: NA
J: TRBJ1-5
CDR3: ASSLAWGSEPQH

D: TRBD1
V: TRBV18
size: once
J: TRBJ1-2
CDR3: ASSAIPGQGTGYT

D: TRBD1
V: TRBV9
size: NA
J: TRBJ2-3
CDR3: ASSVRQGAGDTQY

D: NA
V: TRBV7-9
size: NA
J: TRBJ1-4
CDR3: ASSLDRQGEKLF

D: NA
V: TRBV29-1
size: NA
J: TRBJ1-2
CDR3: SARENYGYT

D: TRBD1
V: TRBV6-5
size: few
J: TRBJ1-2
CDR3: ASSYLQGARGYT

D: TRBD1
V: TRBV19
size: NA
J: TRBJ1-5
CDR3: ASSKIGTGALNQPQH

D: NA
V: TRBV27
size: NA
J: TRBJ1-6
CDR3: ASSLFESSYNSPLH